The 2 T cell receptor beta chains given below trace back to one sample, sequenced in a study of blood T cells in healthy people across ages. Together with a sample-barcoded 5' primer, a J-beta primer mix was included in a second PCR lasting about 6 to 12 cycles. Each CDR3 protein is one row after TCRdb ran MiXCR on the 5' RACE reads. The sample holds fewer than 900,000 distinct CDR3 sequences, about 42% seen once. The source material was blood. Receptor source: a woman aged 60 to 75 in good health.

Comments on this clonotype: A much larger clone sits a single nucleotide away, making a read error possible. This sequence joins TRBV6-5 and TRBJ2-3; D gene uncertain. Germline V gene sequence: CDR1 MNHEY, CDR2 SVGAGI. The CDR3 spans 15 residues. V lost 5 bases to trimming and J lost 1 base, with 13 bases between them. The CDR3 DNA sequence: TGTGCCAGCAGTCCGCAAAGGTTGGGCACAGATACGCAGTATTTT. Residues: CASSPQRLGTDTQYF.

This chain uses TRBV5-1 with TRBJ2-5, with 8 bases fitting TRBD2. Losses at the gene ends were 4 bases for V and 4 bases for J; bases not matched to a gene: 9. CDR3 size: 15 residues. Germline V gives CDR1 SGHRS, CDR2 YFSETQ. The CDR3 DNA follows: TGCGCCAGCAGCCCGGGTGGTAGCGGGGTAGAGACCCAGTACTTC. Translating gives CASSPGGSGVETQYF.